This T cell receptor beta chain is drawn from a study of T cell repertoires in cytomegalovirus infection. Trimming stripped 5 bases from V and 0 bases from J, with 11 bases between. The germline gives CDR1 SGHRS, CDR2 YFSETQ. This CDR3 has 14 residues. As for this clonotype: Its matching antigen is unknown.

TCRdb itself ran the reads through MiXCR, one entry per CDR3 protein. The sample holds some 940,000 distinct CDR3 sequences, approximately 31% seen once. The V call is TRBV5-1, the J call TRBJ1-2; tentative D call: TRBD1 (5 bases). This clonotype was obtained from a human donor in good health (CMV status not recorded). Some clones in this sample may be carry-over from other donors' samples. Sequenced here: cultured CD8+ T cells from PBMCs, sampled from culture after CMV antigen stimulation. In DNA form, the CDR3 reads TGCGCCAGCAGACCCGGGACCTCTAACTATGGCTACACCTTC. This codes for CASRPGTSNYGYTF. Looking up the rest from reference TRBV5-1 and TRBJ1-2 gives the full variable domain: KAGVTQTPRYLIKTRGQQVTLSCSPISGHRSVSWYQQTPGQGLQFLFEYFSETQRNKGNFPGRFSGRQFSNSRSEMNVSTLELGDSALYLCASRPGTSNYGYTFGSGTRLTVV.